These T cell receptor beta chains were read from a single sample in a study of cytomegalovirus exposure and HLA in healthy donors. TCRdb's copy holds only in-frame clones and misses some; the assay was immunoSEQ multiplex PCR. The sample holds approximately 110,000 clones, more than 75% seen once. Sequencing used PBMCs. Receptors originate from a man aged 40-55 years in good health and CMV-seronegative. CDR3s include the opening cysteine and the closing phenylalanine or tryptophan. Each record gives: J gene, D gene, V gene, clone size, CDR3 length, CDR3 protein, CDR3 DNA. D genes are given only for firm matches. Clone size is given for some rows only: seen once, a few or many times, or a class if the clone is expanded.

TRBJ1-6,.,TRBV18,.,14,CASSPAGGYSPLHF,TGTGCCAGCTCACCAGCCGGGGGGTATTCACCCCTCCACTTT
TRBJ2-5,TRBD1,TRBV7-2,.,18,CASSLGLSTGAYQETQYF,TGTGCCAGCAGCTTAGGGTTATCCACAGGGGCTTACCAAGAGACCCAGTACTTC
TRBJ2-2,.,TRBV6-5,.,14,CASSWDTYTGELFF,TGTGCCAGCAGCTGGGACACCTACACCGGGGAGCTGTTTTTT
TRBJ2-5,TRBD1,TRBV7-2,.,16,CASSLEFRTGGETQYF,TGTGCCAGCAGCTTAGAGTTTCGGACAGGGGGTGAGACCCAGTACTTC
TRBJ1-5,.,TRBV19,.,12,CASSHPDQPQHF,TGTGCCAGTAGTCATCCGGATCAGCCCCAGCATTTT
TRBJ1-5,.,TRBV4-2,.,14,CASSQDLGNQPQHF,TGTGCCAGCAGCCAAGATCTTGGCAATCAGCCCCAGCATTTT
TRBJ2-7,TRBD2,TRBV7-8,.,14,CASSPRTSGYEQYF,TGTGCCAGCAGCCCTAGGACTAGCGGCTACGAGCAGTACTTC
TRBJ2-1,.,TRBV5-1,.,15,CASSWRTGSYNEQFF,TGCGCCAGCAGCTGGAGGACTGGCAGCTACAATGAGCAGTTCTTC
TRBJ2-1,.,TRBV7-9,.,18,CASPPAGTTGSSYNEQFF,TGTGCCAGCCCTCCCGCGGGTACAACAGGGAGCTCCTACAATGAGCAGTTCTTC
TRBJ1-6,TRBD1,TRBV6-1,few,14,CASRPGQGLTPLHF,TGTGCCAGCAGGCCCGGACAGGGGCTAACACCCCTCCACTTT
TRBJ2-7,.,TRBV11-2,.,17,CASSLLSGRMVFDEQYF,TGTGCCAGCAGCTTACTATCAGGCCGGATGGTCTTCGACGAGCAGTACTTC
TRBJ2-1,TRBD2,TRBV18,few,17,CASSPPMLAGGRNEQFF,TGTGCCAGCTCACCACCGATGCTAGCGGGGGGAAGAAATGAGCAGTTCTTC
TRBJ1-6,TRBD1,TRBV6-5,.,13,CASTGDRESPLHF,TGTGCCAGCACCGGAGACAGGGAGTCACCCCTCCACTTT
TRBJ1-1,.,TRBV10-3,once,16,CAISESARGRSTEAFF,TGTGCCATCAGTGAGTCGGCCAGGGGTAGGAGCACTGAAGCTTTCTTT
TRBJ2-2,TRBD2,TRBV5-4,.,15,CASSPGTRIDGELFF,TGTGCCAGCAGCCCCGGGACTAGGATAGACGGGGAGCTGTTTTTT
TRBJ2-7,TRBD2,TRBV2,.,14,CASKRGLDLDEQYF,TGTGCCAGCAAGAGAGGACTAGATCTCGACGAGCAGTACTTC
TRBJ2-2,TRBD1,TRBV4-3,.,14,CASSLIQGAGELFF,TGCGCCAGCAGCCTCATTCAGGGGGCCGGGGAGCTGTTTTTT
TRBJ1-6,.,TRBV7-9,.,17,CASSLDQGWVRESPLHF,TGTGCCAGCAGCTTAGACCAGGGGTGGGTAAGAGAATCACCCCTCCACTTT
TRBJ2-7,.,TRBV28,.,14,CASRGGGTVGEQYF,TGTGCCAGCAGGGGAGGCGGGACAGTGGGGGAGCAGTACTTC
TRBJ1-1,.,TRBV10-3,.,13,CAITGREGTEAFF,TGTGCCATAACGGGGAGGGAGGGCACTGAAGCTTTCTTT
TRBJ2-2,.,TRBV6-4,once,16,CASSASYGSPTGELFF,TGTGCCAGCAGCGCGTCGTACGGGTCCCCCACCGGGGAGCTGTTTTTT
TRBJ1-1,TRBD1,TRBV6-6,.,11,CASDRGTEAFF,TGTGCCAGCGACAGGGGCACTGAAGCTTTCTTT